Listed below are T cell receptor beta chains from one sample, sequenced in a study of T cell responses to AZD1222 COVID-19 vaccine. Generated by immunoSEQ multiplex PCR, the TCRdb table keeps only in-frame clones and is missing some. This sample has 84,000 or so clones; around 90% occur once, and the top ten carry approximately 2.1%. Sequences were derived from peripheral blood, sampled on day 0 of AZD1222 vaccination. Receptors originate from an adult in good health. CDR3s include the opening cysteine and the closing phenylalanine or tryptophan. A D gene is named only where the DNA matches it firmly. Clone size is not always given. Where it is, it says once, few, many or a class for expanded clones.

V gene,D gene,clone size,J gene,CDR3 protein,CDR3 DNA
TRBV28,.,.,TRBJ2-3,CASSLLLGRDTQYF,TGTGCCAGCAGTTTACTGCTGGGGAGAGATACGCAGTATTTT
TRBV6-5,TRBD2,once,TRBJ2-1,CASKLSGGYNEQFF,TGTGCCAGCAAGCTTTCGGGGGGCTACAATGAGCAGTTCTTC
TRBV6-5,TRBD1,.,TRBJ2-7,CASSPGTGASYEQYF,TGTGCCAGCAGCCCCGGGACAGGGGCTTCCTACGAGCAGTACTTC
TRBV28,TRBD1,.,TRBJ2-2,CASSVRDRALNTGELFF,TGTGCCAGCAGTGTCCGGGACAGGGCTTTAAACACCGGGGAGCTGTTTTTT
TRBV5-4,TRBD1,.,TRBJ2-7,CASREPGQGSHEQYF,TGTGCCAGCAGAGAACCGGGACAGGGTAGCCACGAGCAGTACTTC
TRBV30,.,.,TRBJ1-1,CAWSVLHEAFF,TGTGCCTGGAGTGTCTTACATGAAGCTTTCTTT
TRBV4-3,TRBD1,once,TRBJ1-1,CASSQEPPGGSIRTEAFF,TGCGCCAGCAGCCAAGAGCCTCCAGGGGGCAGTATTAGGACTGAAGCTTTCTTT
TRBV6-5,TRBD2,.,TRBJ2-7,CASSPAGLAAYEQYF,TGTGCCAGCAGCCCAGCGGGACTAGCGGCCTACGAGCAGTACTTC
TRBV5-1,TRBD1,once,TRBJ1-1,CASSDGQGGYTEAFF,TGCGCCAGCAGCGACGGACAGGGGGGATACACTGAAGCTTTCTTT
TRBV6-5,TRBD1,.,TRBJ1-5,CASTPPRDRGWSQHF,TGTGCCAGCACACCCCCCCGGGACAGGGGTTGGTCCCAGCATTTT
TRBV7-2,TRBD1,.,TRBJ1-1,CASSSQGGPSSEEAFF,TGTGCCAGCAGCTCACAGGGGGGACCTTCTTCGGAGGAAGCTTTCTTT
TRBV5-6,TRBD1,.,TRBJ1-5,CASSYRTGTHQPQHF,TGTGCCAGCAGCTATCGGACAGGGACCCATCAGCCCCAGCATTTT
TRBV5-1,TRBD2,.,TRBJ2-7,CASSSGLAGNYEQYF,TGCGCCAGCAGCTCGGGACTAGCGGGTAACTACGAGCAGTACTTC
TRBV6-5,.,.,TRBJ2-2,CASTRRRDTGELFF,TGTGCCAGCACCAGAAGGAGGGACACCGGGGAGCTGTTTTTT
TRBV9,.,.,TRBJ2-7,CASSVEAGASYEQYF,TGTGCCAGCAGCGTAGAGGCCGGAGCATCCTACGAGCAGTACTTC
TRBV7-9,.,.,TRBJ2-3,CASSSLQGYTDTQYF,TGTGCCAGCAGCTCCTTACAGGGTTACACAGATACGCAGTATTTT
TRBV7-9,.,.,TRBJ1-5,CASSLQGGGNQPQHF,TGTGCCAGCAGTTTACAGGGAGGGGGAAATCAGCCCCAGCATTTT
TRBV9,.,.,TRBJ1-2,CASSAPNYGYTF,TGTGCCAGCAGCGCCCCTAACTATGGCTACACCTTC
TRBV6-5,.,.,TRBJ1-1,CASSTAGNTEAFF,TGTGCCAGCAGTACCGCGGGGAACACTGAAGCTTTCTTT
TRBV3-1/TRBV3-2,.,.,TRBJ2-6,CASSKTARSSGANVLTF,TGTGCCAGCAGCAAGACAGCCCGATCCTCTGGGGCCAACGTCCTGACTTTC
TRBV5-8,TRBD2,.,TRBJ2-5,CASSLGTSGSLETQYF,TGTGCCAGCAGCTTAGGGACTAGCGGGAGTCTGGAGACCCAGTACTTC
TRBV29-1,TRBD1,.,TRBJ2-1,CSAGRQGSYEQFF,TGCAGCGCCGGCCGACAGGGGAGTTATGAGCAGTTCTTC
TRBV6-2/TRBV6-3,TRBD1,.,TRBJ1-5,CASSQDRGLQPQHF,TGTGCCAGCAGTCAGGACAGGGGGCTTCAGCCCCAGCATTTT
TRBV2,.,.,TRBJ1-2,CASSEARSYGYTF,TGTGCCAGCAGTGAAGCCAGAAGCTATGGCTACACCTTC
TRBV19,.,.,TRBJ2-7,CASSIVAGMGEQYF,TGTGCCAGTAGTATAGTGGCAGGGATGGGGGAGCAGTACTTC
TRBV7-6,TRBD2,.,TRBJ2-1,CASSLVSGANNEQFF,TGTGCCAGCAGCTTAGTGAGCGGGGCCAACAATGAGCAGTTCTTC
TRBV7-2,.,.,TRBJ1-1,CASSLEWGQGVTEAFF,TGTGCCAGCAGCTTAGAATGGGGGCAGGGAGTTACTGAAGCTTTCTTT
TRBV7-2,.,.,TRBJ1-2,CASRSGDRALRGYGYTF,TGTGCCAGCAGGAGTGGCGATCGGGCCTTGAGGGGTTATGGCTACACCTTC
TRBV18,TRBD1,.,TRBJ1-1,CASSQQGMGEAFF,TGTGCCAGCTCACAACAGGGGATGGGTGAAGCTTTCTTT
TRBV19,.,.,TRBJ1-3,CASSIQSAGNTIYF,TGTGCCAGTAGTATCCAGTCGGCTGGAAACACCATATATTTT
TRBV7-2,.,.,TRBJ2-3,CASRAASTDTQYF,TGTGCCAGCAGGGCAGCTAGCACAGATACGCAGTATTTT
TRBV3-1/TRBV3-2,TRBD2,.,TRBJ2-5,CASSQLAGGQETQYF,TGTGCCAGCAGCCAGCTAGCGGGAGGCCAAGAGACCCAGTACTTC
TRBV6-2/TRBV6-3,.,.,TRBJ1-5,CASSYSNSRQPQHF,TGTGCCAGCAGTTACTCGAACTCTCGTCAGCCCCAGCATTTT
TRBV7-4,.,once,TRBJ2-5,CASSSAGWAKETQYF,TGTGCCAGCAGCTCCGCAGGTTGGGCGAAGGAGACCCAGTACTTC
TRBV3-1/TRBV3-2,.,.,TRBJ2-3,CASSQTTYTDTQYF,TGTGCCAGCAGCCAAACAACTTACACAGATACGCAGTATTTT
TRBV29-1,.,.,TRBJ1-4,CSVAGLEANEKLFF,TGCAGCGTCGCCGGGTTGGAGGCTAATGAAAAACTGTTTTTT
TRBV15,.,.,TRBJ2-3,CATSRGSATVITQYF,TGTGCCACCAGCAGAGGGTCAGCGACTGTTATTACGCAGTATTTT
TRBV12-5,.,.,TRBJ2-7,CASGLVRAAGYEQYF,TGTGCTAGTGGTTTGGTCCGGGCGGCCGGGTACGAGCAGTACTTC
TRBV11-2,TRBD1,.,TRBJ2-2,CASRPTQGPYTGELFF,TGTGCCAGCAGGCCAACACAGGGGCCGTACACCGGGGAGCTGTTTTTT
TRBV27,TRBD2,.,TRBJ2-1,CASRPLAGIRIYNEQFF,TGTGCCAGCAGACCGCTAGCGGGGATAAGGATTTACAATGAGCAGTTCTTC
TRBV5-1,TRBD2,few,TRBJ2-1,CASSATAAGGNEQFF,TGCGCCAGCAGCGCCACTGCAGCGGGAGGAAATGAGCAGTTCTTC
TRBV7-2,TRBD1,.,TRBJ1-4,CASSGGKGQGNEKLFF,TGTGCCAGCAGCGGCGGAAAGGGACAGGGTAATGAAAAACTGTTTTTT
TRBV7-7,.,once,TRBJ2-5,CASSLGVAEETQYF,TGTGCCAGCAGCTTAGGCGTAGCGGAAGAGACCCAGTACTTC
TRBV6-5,.,.,TRBJ2-7,CATWRTENYEQYF,TGTGCCACTTGGCGGACTGAGAATTACGAGCAGTACTTC
TRBV19,.,.,TRBJ1-1,CASSSNIGLEAFF,TGTGCCAGTAGTTCAAATATTGGCTTAGAAGCTTTCTTT
TRBV5-1,.,.,TRBJ2-1,CASSLDPGVEYNEQFF,TGCGCCAGCAGCTTGGATCCGGGAGTGGAGTACAATGAGCAGTTCTTC
TRBV2,.,.,TRBJ1-5,CASSRRPENQPQHF,TGTGCCAGCAGCCGACGGCCTGAGAATCAGCCCCAGCATTTT
TRBV20-1,.,.,TRBJ1-2,CSASWGAGGYTF,TGCAGTGCTAGTTGGGGGGCCGGAGGCTACACCTTC
TRBV30,TRBD1,few,TRBJ1-2,CAWSSGQGNYGYTF,TGTGCCTGGAGTTCGGGACAGGGGAACTATGGCTACACCTTC
TRBV19,.,.,TRBJ2-2,CASSPGDTAFTGELFF,TGTGCCAGTAGTCCGGGGGACACCGCCTTTACCGGGGAGCTGTTTTTT
TRBV5-1,.,.,TRBJ2-1,CASSVPNSGNEQFF,TGCGCCAGCAGCGTCCCTAATTCGGGTAACGAGCAGTTCTTC